The sequence of this T cell receptor beta chain was determined in a study of siplizumab effects on memory and regulatory T cells. The study, taken as a whole, reports: Among mappable alloreactive CD4+ clones, the Treg-derived fraction averaged 68.8% with siplizumab versus under 30% in controls. Researchers could not give a naive or memory phenotype to roughly 75-95% of proliferating CD4+ or CD8+ clones.

After removal of 6 bases from V and 3 bases from J, the junction contained 6 bases not matched to a gene. Germline-derived CDR1 and CDR2 are MNHEY and SVGAGI. The CDR3 loop spans 14 amino acids. On this clone: The antigen is undetermined.

The assay was immunoSEQ multiplex PCR, and TCRdb's table has in-frame clones only and misses some. Here the sample spans some 52,000 clones, less than 98% being singletons. The V call is TRBV6-5, the J call TRBJ2-7; 9 bases are a match to TRBD1. Input material: naive CD4+ T cells sorted from blood. This receptor was taken from a human donor in good health. This CDR3 is CASRAQGASYEQYF. The CDR3 nucleotides are TGTGCCAGCAGGGCACAGGGGGCTAGCTACGAGCAGTACTTC.